The 9 T cell receptor beta chains listed next were all sequenced from one sample in a study of cytomegalovirus exposure and HLA in healthy donors. 60 Vbeta and 13 Jbeta primers were used in PCR. Here immunoSEQ multiplex PCR was the method, and the copy in TCRdb shows in-frame clones only, minus some. The sample has some 110,000 clones; 74% are singletons. The sample taken for sequencing was PBMCs. The receptor source for this set is a young man in good health and CMV-seropositive.

The chain carries TRBV19 and TRBJ1-1; 9 nucleotides line up with TRBD1. With V trimmed by 3 bases and J by 1 base, 9 bases remained unmatched. Germline values: CDR1 LNHDA, CDR2 SQIVND (reference sequence). This CDR3 has 17 residues. The CDR3 region is CASSIRVGTGKNTEAFF. As DNA, the CDR3 is TGTGCCAGTAGTATCAGGGTAGGGACAGGGAAGAACACTGAAGCTTTCTTT.

This chain uses TRBV14 with TRBJ1-4, with D possibly TRBD1 on 5 matching bases. Trimming stripped 3 bases from V and 4 bases from J, with 15 bases between. The CDR3 has 16 residues. Per the germline V gene, CDR1 is SGHDN and CDR2 is FVKESK. CDR3 nucleotides: TGTGCCAGCAGCCACTTCCGGGGGATGGATAATGAAAAACTGTTTTTT. Its protein product is CASSHFRGMDNEKLFF.

This clone was detected only a few times. The genes are TRBV10-2 and TRBJ1-3; 8 positions match TRBD1. The CDR3 sequence is 14 residues long. From germline, CDR1 is WSHSY and CDR2 SAAADI. V gave up 6 bases and J gave up 2 bases; unmatched junction bases: 3. CDR3 amino acids: CASRTGGTGNTIYF. The CDR3 DNA is TGCGCCAGCAGAACAGGGGGTACTGGAAACACCATATATTTT.

This chain connects TRBV5-1 to TRBJ2-1; 14 bases align to TRBD2. Unmatched junction bases numbered 2, after V lost 0 bases and J lost 6 bases. Looked up from germline, CDR1 is SGHRS and CDR2 is YFSETQ. The CDR3 is made up of 16 amino acids. The CDR3 is CASSLGLAGGANEQFF. The DNA for the CDR3 is TGCGCCAGCAGCTTGGGACTAGCGGGGGGGGCCAATGAGCAGTTCTTC.

This chain uses TRBV11-3 with TRBJ2-7; 9 bases are shared with TRBD2. Germline V gene data show CDR1 as SGHNT and CDR2 as YENEEA. The CDR3 is made up of 18 amino acids. The V and J ends lost 1 base and 5 bases, in that order; junction bases with no gene match: 15. The CDR3 nucleotides read TGTGCCAGCAGCTTAGCCCTTCGGGGAGGCGGGGGGGACCACGAGCAGTACTTC. Its protein is CASSLALRGGGGDHEQYF.

The CDR3 here is CASRPAGAAYEQYF. The CDR3 nucleotides are TGTGCCAGCAGACCAGCGGGGGCTGCCTACGAGCAGTACTTC. The chain uses TRBV9 and TRBJ2-7, with 8 bases that match TRBD2. V shed 5 bases and J 2 bases; nucleotides not matched to a gene: 6. The CDR3 spans 14 residues. Per the germline V gene, CDR1 is SGDLS and CDR2 is YYNGEE.

The V call is TRBV2, the J call TRBJ2-5; D uncertain. The CDR3 runs 12 residues. Deletions cut 4 bases from V and 0 bases from J, with 3 bases between. Germline V gene lookup returns CDR1 SNHLY and CDR2 FYNNEI. The CDR3 loop is CASSAYQETQYF. The CDR3 DNA sequence: TGTGCCAGCAGTGCGTACCAAGAGACCCAGTACTTC.

This chain connects TRBV5-5 to TRBJ1-1; TRBD1 agrees at 7 bases. The CDR3 totals 14 residues. V shed 5 bases, J shed 1 base, and the junction held 5 bases outside the gene matches. Germline-derived CDR1 and CDR2 are SGHKS and YYEKEE (reference sequence). CDR3 DNA: TGTGCCAGCAGTTCGACAGGGACGAACACTGAAGCTTTCTTT. Amino acids: CASSSTGTNTEAFF.

This clone was observed once. The V call is TRBV2, the J call TRBJ2-6; D gene ambiguous. In germline, CDR1 is SNHLY, CDR2 FYNNEI. V was pared by 4 bases and J by 0 bases, with 4 bases between. The CDR3 is 14 residues long. CDR3 DNA: TGTGCCAGCAGTGCTCGCTCTGGGGCCAACGTCCTGACTTTC. As protein: CASSARSGANVLTF. The full variable domain, its missing parts supplied by reference TRBV2 and TRBJ2-6, is EPEVTQTPSHQVTQMGQEVILRCVPISNHLYFYWYRQILGQKVEFLVSFYNNEISEKSEIFDDQFSVERPDGSNFTLKIRSTKLEDSAMYFCASSARSGANVLTFGAGSRLTVL.